The T cell receptor beta chain described here comes from a study of shared clonotypes between healthy human individuals. Background on the study: Three plates each covered CD4 naive and memory; CD8 naive two, CD8 memory one. Whole-study findings and limits: It was the few donors that limited the genetic and exposure-history diversity represented.

Donors were Caucasian adults residing in Nashville, Tennessee, USA. The length of the CDR3 is 18 residues. V was pared by 0 bases and J by 5 bases, with 14 bases of the junction left unmatched. Germline lookup yields CDR1 MGHRA and CDR2 YSYEKL. Clones were sequenced by immunoSEQ multiplex PCR, and TCRdb holds only the in-frame ones, with some missing. The data show approximately 1.4 million clones, nearly 99% seen once. A note on this clone: Its antigen is undetermined.

This chain joins TRBV4-1 and TRBJ2-3; 7 nucleotides align to TRBD1. This sequence was found in a young man in good health. Material for sequencing was naive CD4+ T cells sorted from blood. Indicated subset: CD45RA+ positively selected. CDR3 sequence: CASSQDPAPFRDRDTQYF. The DNA of the CDR3 is TGCGCCAGCAGCCAAGATCCGGCCCCATTCCGGGACAGAGATACGCAGTATTTT.